Given below is one T cell receptor (beta chain) in context. These data are taken from a study of cytomegalovirus exposure and HLA in healthy donors. The PCR used 60 Vbeta and 13 Jbeta primers. TCRdb's table, derived via immunoSEQ multiplex PCR, lists solely in-frame clones and lacks some. Its clone listing holds around 200,000 clones. V was pared by 5 bases and J by 9 bases, with 9 bases of the junction left unmatched. This CDR3 has 13 amino acids. Germline loops: CDR1 SEHNR, CDR2 FQNEAQ (reference sequence). This receptor was identified in a girl aged 2 to 10 in good health and CMV-seropositive. Source material: PBMCs. V is TRBV7-9 and J is TRBJ2-7; TRBD1 agrees at 8 bases. CDR3 loop: CASSLDREALQYF. As DNA, the CDR3 is TGTGCCAGCAGCCTGGACAGGGAGGCCCTGCAGTACTTC.